This entry lists 8 T cell receptor beta chains sequenced from one sample in a study of patients and donors after allogeneic stem cell transplantation. Each CDR3 protein is one row after TCRdb ran MiXCR on the RT-PCR reads. Of 50,000 to 60,000 distinct CDR3 sequences in the sample, roughly 15% were seen once. The sample was blood, either unsorted or a sorted T cell fraction (not recorded which). The receptors come from a human donor who was either an allogeneic HSCT recipient or a stem cell or donor lymphocyte infusion donor (not recorded which). It is not recorded whose cells these are; they may come from a transplant donor.

This chain connects TRBV29-1 to TRBJ2-3, with 10 bases that match TRBD2. With 0 bases clipped from V and 3 bases from J, the junction kept 3 bases outside the gene matches. The CDR3 consists of 15 residues. The V gene's germline CDR1 is SQVTM and CDR2 ANQGSEA. The DNA for the CDR3 is TGCAGCGTTGAAGAACTAGCGGGGCTAACAGATACGCAGTATTTT. It specifies CSVEELAGLTDTQYF.

The chain couples TRBV27 to TRBJ2-7, with a weak D call TRBD2 (6 bases). Germline V gene sequence: CDR1 MNHEY, CDR2 SMNVEV (reference sequence). The CDR3 sequence is 14 residues long. V dropped 5 bases and J dropped 2 bases, with 13 bases sitting between them. The CDR3 DNA reads TGTGCCAGCAGTGATTCGGGAGTTCCCTACGAGCAGTACTTC. Translation: CASSDSGVPYEQYF.

Many counts were recorded for this clonotype. The chain carries TRBV7-6 and TRBJ1-3; D ambiguous. Trimming removed 0 bases at V and 0 bases at J, with 3 bases between. There are 14 residues in the CDR3. Germline V CDR1 and CDR2: SGHVS, FNYEAQ. Written as DNA, the CDR3 is TGTGCCAGCAGCTTAGCCAGCTCTGGAAACACCATATATTTT. Translating it yields CASSLASSGNTIYF.

This clonotype has a handful of counts. The rearrangement links TRBV4-1 to TRBJ1-1; D is ambiguous. Germline V gives CDR1 MGHRA, CDR2 YSYEKL. Trimming took off 3 bases at V and 6 bases at J, with 11 bases between the two ends. This CDR3 contains 13 residues. In DNA, the CDR3 is TGCGCCAGCAGCCACGGGGATGAGGCTGAAGCTTTCTTT. Protein product: CASSHGDEAEAFF.

V gene TRBV19 combines with J gene TRBJ2-4; TRBD2 is a possible D gene (6 bases). The germline CDR1 and CDR2 sequences are LNHDA and SQIVND (reference sequence). This CDR3 comprises 14 residues. V was clipped by 3 bases and J by 4 bases, with 10 bases between them. The CDR3 loop reads CASSIRGKKNIQYF. The CDR3, as DNA: TGTGCCAGTAGTATCCGGGGGAAAAAAAACATTCAGTACTTC.

Many counts were recorded for this clonotype. The chain recombines TRBV12-3 or TRBV12-4 with TRBJ1-5; D unresolved. CDR3 length: 15 residues. The V end was cut by 1 base, the J end by 4 bases, with 11 bases between. The CDR3 loop is CASSLGALINQPQHF. The CDR3 DNA sequence: TGTGCCAGCAGTTTAGGGGCCCTCATTAATCAGCCCCAGCATTTT.

This clonotype came up many times. The chain has TRBV5-1 and TRBJ2-1; tentatively, D is TRBD2 (6 bases). Trimming pared 0 bases from V and 4 bases from J, leaving 14 bases between. Germline CDR1 is SGHRS and CDR2 is YFSETQ. The CDR3 covers 16 residues. The chain's CDR3 is CASSLDTRGPYNEQFF. The CDR3 DNA reads TGCGCCAGCAGCTTGGATACGCGGGGACCTTACAATGAGCAGTTCTTC.

Ten or more counts support this clonotype. The chain combines TRBV12-3 or TRBV12-4 with TRBJ1-2, with D unclear. Trimming shortened V by 6 bases and J by 4 bases, and 24 bases separated the two germline ends. This CDR3 comprises 17 residues. CDR3 protein: CASSLSPAGELSYGYTF. In DNA, the CDR3 is TGTGCCAGCAGCCTCTCTCCGGCCGGGGAACTGAGCTATGGCTACACCTTC.